The clone carrying this T cell receptor (beta chain) was seen many times. Since a much larger clone is just one base distant, this may be a read error. A second PCR of roughly 6 to 12 cycles used a sample-barcoded 5' primer and a J-beta primer mix. TCRdb ran MiXCR on the 5' RACE reads and lists one entry per CDR3 protein. There are roughly 640,000 distinct CDR3 sequences in the sample; about 30% occur only once, and around a sixth lies in the top ten. The data belong to a study of blood T cells in healthy people across ages. The V and J ends lost 6 bases and 11 bases, in that order; junction bases with no gene match: 7. CDR3 length equals 12 residues. From germline, CDR1 is KGHSH and CDR2 LQKENI.

The TCR sequence derives from an elderly woman in good health. Sequencing was performed on blood. The chain joins TRBV18 to TRBJ2-5; TRBD1 matches 9 bases. The DNA of the CDR3 is TGTGCCAGCTCCGACACAGGGGGCCAGCAGTACTTC. Translating it yields CASSDTGGQQYF.